This T cell receptor (beta chain) was sequenced during a study of cytomegalovirus exposure and HLA in healthy donors. Study-wide background: In an earlier analysis, around 120 million unique TCR beta sequences were found from approximately 170 million T cells. Study-level points and caveats: As was reported, the HLA-A and HLA-B alleles of most subjects were accurately predicted from TCR beta sequences. According to the study, roughly 180 TCR beta chains were cytomegalovirus-associated.

Of note for this clone: Its target is not known.

Primers for the PCR totalled 60 Vbeta and 13 Jbeta. Only in-frame clones appear in the TCRdb table, and some are missing; sequencing was by immunoSEQ multiplex PCR. Of about 150,000 clones in the sample, 75% to 85% were seen once. From germline, CDR1 is SNHLY and CDR2 FYNNEI. Trimming removed 9 bases from V and 6 bases from J; junction bases left unmatched: 12. The CDR3 contains 15 residues. The sequencing input was PBMCs. V gene TRBV2 combines with J gene TRBJ2-3, with 10 bases aligning to TRBD2. The receptor comes from a woman between 40 and 50 years old in good health and CMV-seronegative. The CDR3 is CASVSGGPLGDTQYF. CDR3 nucleotide sequence: TGTGCCAGTGTTAGCGGGGGGCCCCTAGGGGATACGCAGTATTTT.